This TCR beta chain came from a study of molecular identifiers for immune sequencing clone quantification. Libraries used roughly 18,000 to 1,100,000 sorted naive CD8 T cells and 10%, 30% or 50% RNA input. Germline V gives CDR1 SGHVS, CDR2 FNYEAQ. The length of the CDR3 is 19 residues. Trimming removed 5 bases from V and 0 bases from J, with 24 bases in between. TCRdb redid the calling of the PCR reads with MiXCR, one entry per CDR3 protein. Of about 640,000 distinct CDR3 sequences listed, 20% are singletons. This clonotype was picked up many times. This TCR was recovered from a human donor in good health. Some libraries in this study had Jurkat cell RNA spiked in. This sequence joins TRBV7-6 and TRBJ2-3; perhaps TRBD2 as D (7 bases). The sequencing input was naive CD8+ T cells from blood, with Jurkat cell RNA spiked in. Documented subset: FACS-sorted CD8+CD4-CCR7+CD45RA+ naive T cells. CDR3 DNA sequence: TGTGCCAGCAGCCTCGCGAGCAGAAACGCGGGGGCAAGCACAGATACGCAGTATTTT. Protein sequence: CASSLASRNAGASTDTQYF.